Listed here are 15 T cell receptor beta chains from one sample, sequenced in a study of blood T cell repertoires in COVID-19. The data were produced by immunoSEQ multiplex PCR, yet TCRdb's version contains in-frame clones alone and is incomplete. Of around 250,000 clones listed, approximately 86% were seen once; the top ten hold 1.5% to 2%. Source material: PBMCs or T cells enriched from blood (not recorded which). The receptors derive from a woman aged 50 to 65 who had recovered from COVID-19.

V gene TRBV7-3 combines with J gene TRBJ1-1; D is perhaps TRBD1 (6 bases). CDR1 SGHTA and CDR2 FQGTGA come from the germline V gene. The CDR3 has 16 residues. V was cut by 1 base and J by 5 bases, with 17 bases left in between. The CDR3 DNA reads TGTGCCAGCAGCTTAAACCTACAGGGAATAGGGACTGAAGCTTTCTTT. It codes for CASSLNLQGIGTEAFF.

The chain links TRBV27 to TRBJ1-1; 7 bases agree with TRBD1. CDR3 length equals 13 residues. The germline V gene encodes CDR1 MNHEY and CDR2 SMNVEV (reference sequence). J gave up 4 bases and V 3 bases, and 2 bases lay outside the gene matches. CDR3: CASSFPGGTEAFF. As DNA, the CDR3 is TGTGCCAGCAGTTTCCCAGGGGGCACTGAAGCTTTCTTT.

The rearrangement uses TRBV6-5 and TRBJ1-2; 8 bases match TRBD1. The length of the CDR3 is 14 residues. Trimming took 5 bases from V and 7 from J; bases not matched to a gene: 9. Germline assignment: CDR1 MNHEY and CDR2 SVGAGI. CDR3 amino acids: CASSTRTGSFGYTF. CDR3 nucleotides: TGTGCCAGCAGTACAAGGACAGGGTCCTTTGGCTACACCTTC.

J is TRBJ2-2 and V is TRBV12-3 or TRBV12-4; D unresolved. CDR3 size: 13 residues. Trimming stripped 8 bases from V and 6 bases from J, with 13 bases between. CDR3 amino acids: CASQNRSPGELFF. In nucleotides, the CDR3 is TGTGCCAGCCAAAATAGAAGTCCCGGGGAGCTGTTTTTT.

This rearrangement joins TRBV5-1 to TRBJ1-4; no definite D call. Germline V gene sequence: CDR1 SGHRS, CDR2 YFSETQ. The length of the CDR3 is 13 residues. The V end lost 0 bases, the J end lost 8 bases, and 8 bases lay between the germline ends. CDR3 in amino acids: CASSLDRVEKLFF. The CDR3 bases are TGCGCCAGCAGCTTGGACCGGGTGGAAAAACTGTTTTTT.

The chain combines TRBV10-3 with TRBJ2-2; 8 bases are a match to TRBD1. The CDR3 consists of 15 residues. CDR1 is ENHRY and CDR2 is SYGVKD in the germline V gene. The V and J ends lost 4 bases and 5 bases, in that order; junction bases with no gene match: 6. CDR3 amino acids: CAISADREGTGELFF. The DNA for the CDR3 is TGTGCCATCAGTGCGGACAGGGAAGGTACCGGGGAGCTGTTTTTT.

This clone occurred once. This rearrangement joins TRBV7-2 to TRBJ2-5; the D gene is possibly TRBD2 (5 bases). The germline gives CDR1 SGHTA, CDR2 FQGNSA. The CDR3 extends over 16 amino acids. The V end lost 1 base, the J end lost 2 bases, and 14 bases lay between the germline ends. The CDR3 reads CASSLGVGGGQETQYF. The DNA of the CDR3 is TGTGCCAGCAGCTTAGGAGTCGGAGGCGGTCAAGAGACCCAGTACTTC.

The chain joins TRBV4-1 to TRBJ2-2, with D maybe TRBD1 (5 bases). Germline CDR1 MGHRA, CDR2 YSYEKL. The CDR3 runs to 15 residues. Trimming removed 4 bases from V and 1 base from J, with 10 bases in between. The CDR3 DNA reads TGCGCCAGCAGCCCAGGGCCCTTGAACACCGGGGAGCTGTTTTTT. This encodes CASSPGPLNTGELFF.

The chain combines TRBV5-1 with TRBJ2-2, with 12 bases that match TRBD1. This CDR3 region has 16 residues. CDR1 SGHRS and CDR2 YFSETQ come from the germline V gene. J gave up 4 bases and V 4 bases, and 5 bases lay outside the gene matches. CDR3 coding DNA: TGCGCCAGCAGCCCCGGGACAGGGGGCTTCACCGGGGAGCTGTTTTTT. Its translation: CASSPGTGGFTGELFF.

The sample holds a few counts of this clone. The chain carries TRBV18 and TRBJ1-2; TRBD1 aligns across 7 bases. The CDR3 consists of 13 residues. From germline, CDR1 is KGHSH and CDR2 LQKENI. Germline trimming cut 6 bases from V and 5 bases from J; bases unmatched to any gene: 6. The CDR3 here is CASSIGQEYGYTF. The CDR3 DNA follows: TGTGCCAGCTCGATAGGACAGGAATATGGCTACACCTTC.

The chain recombines TRBV3-1 (or the pseudogene TRBV3-2) with TRBJ2-3; the match to TRBD2 covers 16 bases. The germline gives CDR1 LGHDT, CDR2 YNNKEL (reference sequence). J was trimmed by 10 bases and V by 2 bases; bases with no gene match: 9. This CDR3 is built from 17 residues. The chain's CDR3 is CASSQLGTSGRGFAQYF. CDR3 sequence (DNA): TGTGCCAGCAGCCAATTAGGGACTAGCGGGAGGGGGTTTGCGCAGTATTTT.

This sequence joins TRBV16 and TRBJ2-1; the match to TRBD2 covers 13 bases. The CDR3 loop spans 21 amino acids. Germline trimming cut 4 bases from V and 6 bases from J; bases unmatched to any gene: 21. Germline CDR1 reads KGHSY; CDR2 reads FQNENV. CDR3 in amino acids: CASSPLTFTSGRAVGSNEQFF. The CDR3 coding sequence is TGTGCCAGCAGCCCCCTTACCTTTACTAGCGGGAGGGCCGTAGGATCCAATGAGCAGTTCTTC.

CDR3 DNA sequence: TGCGCCAGCAGCCCGGGGGGGCAGGGAGGAGGAGTGACCCAGTACTTC. Its protein is CASSPGGQGGGVTQYF. The chain recombines TRBV5-1 with TRBJ2-5; 8 nucleotides line up with TRBD2. V trimming: 4 bases; J trimming: 7 bases; junction bases outside the gene matches: 15. From germline, CDR1 is SGHRS and CDR2 YFSETQ. This CDR3 spans 16 amino acids.

The chain combines TRBV5-4 with TRBJ1-1; D is undetermined. CDR1 SGHNT and CDR2 YYREEE come from the germline V gene (reference sequence). Trimming left V 4 bases short and J 6 bases short, with 16 bases between. The CDR3 runs 14 residues. The CDR3 sequence is CASSGEAPGSEAFF. Here the CDR3 DNA reads TGTGCCAGCAGCGGTGAGGCCCCGGGGTCTGAAGCTTTCTTT.

The chain couples TRBV12-3 or TRBV12-4 to TRBJ2-7; unclear D gene. The CDR3 spans 12 residues. Trimming took off 8 bases at V and 9 bases at J, with 17 bases between the two ends. In DNA form, the CDR3 reads TGTGCCAGCTGCGAGATGTCTGATAGGCAGTACTTC. This codes for CASCEMSDRQYF.